This T cell receptor beta chain appears in the sequencing data of a study of blood T cell repertoires in COVID-19. About the research overall: Both acute and convalescent COVID-19 samples were obtained from the United States, Italy and Spain.

Per the authors' pipeline: Reference gene primer amplification gave estimated nucleated cell counts. TCRdb's copy holds only in-frame clones and misses some; the assay was immunoSEQ multiplex PCR. V and J calls and clone size follow that table, whereas D and trimming were derived from the DNA. The sample includes 310,000 or so clones, around 90% seen only once; the top ten take roughly 6.5%. This CDR3 region has 14 residues. Losses at the gene ends were 10 bases for V and 5 bases for J; bases not matched to a gene: 8. J is TRBJ1-1 and V is TRBV23-1; 12 bases align to TRBD1. TRBV23-1 is sorted into the ORF group, with uncertain function. The receptor was derived from a man between 18 and 35 years old who had recovered from COVID-19. The sample taken for sequencing was peripheral blood. The DNA of the CDR3 is TGCGCCACCATTGGGACAGGGGGCAAGACTGAAGCTTTCTTT. It is translated as CATIGTGGKTEAFF.